This is a list of T cell receptor beta chains from one sample in a study of blood T cells in healthy people across ages. TCRdb reanalysed the 5' RACE reads using MiXCR and keeps one entry per CDR3 protein. This sample has around 1.1 million distinct CDR3 sequences, with more than 30% found just once. The sample taken for sequencing was blood. All receptors come from a man aged 18 to 30 in good health. Each CDR3 is given without its conserved first and last residue. Expanded clones get a size class; other rows say once, few or many, or leave the size out.

>.|TRBV5-1|TRBJ2-3
ASSLAALEGSTDTQY
>few|TRBV6-2/TRBV6-3|TRBJ1-2
ASSGGLLGDYGYT
>few|TRBV27|TRBJ1-6
ASSSLRTGFTYSPPH
>few|TRBV28|TRBJ2-3
ASTLGDSLTDTQY
>.|TRBV12-3/TRBV12-4|.
ASRTREMTYNEQY
>.|TRBV4-3|TRBJ1-2
ASSQARSSDYGYT
>.|TRBV21-1|TRBJ2-7
AKWVGSSYEQY
>.|TRBV4-1|TRBJ2-3
ASSQAQGRGTDTQY
>few|TRBV27|.
TSGTGAYNEQY
>.|TRBV25-1|TRBJ2-7
ASSRQGFYEQY